These 20 T cell receptor beta chains share one sample of origin, sequenced in a study of blood T cell repertoires in COVID-19. Generated by immunoSEQ multiplex PCR, the TCRdb table keeps only in-frame clones and is missing some. The repertoire consists of about 190,000 clones, with more than 85% occurring once and the leading ten covering around 2.3%. The specimen sequenced was peripheral blood. These receptors originate from a man between 65 and 80 years old with active or convalescent COVID-19.

The chain couples TRBV5-1 to TRBJ2-2; D possibly corresponds to TRBD1 (6 bases). This CDR3 is built from 14 residues. V was shortened by 7 bases and J by 6 bases, with 16 bases between the two germline ends. Germline V lookup: CDR1 SGHRS, CDR2 YFSETQ. CDR3 residues: CASAKTGWSGELFF. The CDR3 DNA is TGCGCCAGCGCAAAGACAGGATGGTCCGGGGAGCTGTTTTTT.

This chain joins TRBV9 and TRBJ2-1; D gene ambiguous. CDR3 length: 14 amino acids. The germline V and J ends were trimmed by 0 bases and 8 bases, with 12 bases remaining between them. Germline V gene sequence: CDR1 SGDLS, CDR2 YYNGEE. As DNA, the CDR3 is TGTGCCAGCAGCGTAGGACCTAGTCGTGATGAGCAGTTCTTC. Protein sequence: CASSVGPSRDEQFF.

The rearrangement joins TRBV29-1 to TRBJ2-2; a weak D match, TRBD1 (5 bases). There are 12 residues in the CDR3. Germline lookup yields CDR1 SQVTM and CDR2 ANQGSEA. The V end lost 6 bases, the J end lost 6 bases, and 11 bases lay between the germline ends. The CDR3 here is CSVFRVPGELFF. DNA of the CDR3: TGCAGCGTCTTCAGGGTACCCGGGGAGCTGTTTTTT.

This chain joins TRBV2 and TRBJ1-1; TRBD1 matches at 7 bases. Germline-derived CDR1 and CDR2 are SNHLY and FYNNEI. The CDR3 is 12 residues long. Trimming removed 5 bases from V and 4 bases from J; junction bases left unmatched: 1. CDR3 amino acids: CASSPGGTEAFF. In nucleotides, the CDR3 is TGTGCCAGCAGTCCAGGGGGCACTGAAGCTTTCTTT.

The genes are TRBV2 and TRBJ1-5; D perhaps matches TRBD1 (5 bases). The germline gives CDR1 SNHLY, CDR2 FYNNEI. The V end was cut by 10 bases, the J end by 0 bases, with 10 bases between. This CDR3 is built from 13 residues. The CDR3 coding sequence is TGTGCCACGGGACTGGATAGCAATCAGCCCCAGCATTTT. Residues: CATGLDSNQPQHF.

This clone was found once. The chain combines TRBV5-4 with TRBJ2-7; no clear D gene. The length of the CDR3 is 14 residues. Looked up from germline, CDR1 is SGHNT and CDR2 is YYREEE (reference sequence). Trimming took 3 bases from V and 0 from J, leaving 10 bases between them. CDR3 in DNA: TGTGCCAGCAGCTCCTCGAGCGTCTCCTACGAGCAGTACTTC. Its protein product is CASSSSSVSYEQYF. Combining the CDR3 with reference TRBV5-4 and TRBJ2-7 gives the whole variable domain ETGVTQSPTHLIKTRGQQVTLRCSSQSGHNTVSWYQQALGQGPQFIFQYYREEENGRGNFPPRFSGLQFPNYSSELNVNALELDDSALYLCASSSSSVSYEQYFGPGTRLTVT.

The gene calls are TRBV18 and TRBJ1-1; no firm D call. Trimming took 6 bases from V and 4 from J, leaving 12 bases between them. There are 13 residues in the CDR3. CDR1 is KGHSH, CDR2 LQKENI, per germline. The CDR3 protein is CASSALGSTEAFF. DNA for the CDR3: TGTGCCAGCTCCGCCCTCGGGTCCACTGAAGCTTTCTTT.

The chain combines TRBV28 with TRBJ2-5; the match to TRBD2 covers 12 bases. Per germline, CDR1 MDHEN and CDR2 SYDVKM. The CDR3 is 16 residues long. V was clipped by 0 bases and J by 5 bases; unmatched bases: 4. For the CDR3, the DNA is TGTGCCAGCAGTTTATGGACTAGCGGGAGTCGGGAGACCCAGTACTTC. Residues: CASSLWTSGSRETQYF.

V gene TRBV5-1 combines with J gene TRBJ2-7; 10 bases match TRBD2. V lost 4 bases and J lost 5; bases outside the gene matches: 12. The CDR3 loop spans 16 amino acids. Germline V gene sequence: CDR1 SGHRS, CDR2 YFSETQ. CDR3 DNA: TGCGCCAGCAGCAGAACAGGGGGACTAGCGTGGGACGAGCAGTACTTC. As protein: CASSRTGGLAWDEQYF. The complete variable domain, with remaining parts taken from reference TRBV5-1 and TRBJ2-7, reads KAGVTQTPRYLIKTRGQQVTLSCSPISGHRSVSWYQQTPGQGLQFLFEYFSETQRNKGNFPGRFSGRQFSNSRSEMNVSTLELGDSALYLCASSRTGGLAWDEQYFGPGTRLTVT.

This rearrangement joins TRBV2 to TRBJ2-1; D call uncertain. Germline loops: CDR1 SNHLY, CDR2 FYNNEI. V lost 6 bases and J 6 bases, leaving 6 bases between the germline ends. The CDR3 is 11 amino acids. This chain's CDR3 is CASSLANEQFF. The CDR3 DNA is TGTGCCAGCAGCTTAGCCAATGAGCAGTTCTTC.

This clone was counted a few times. This chain joins TRBV5-1 and TRBJ2-2, with 8 bases matching TRBD1. The ends lost 1 base at V and 4 bases at J; junction bases unmatched: 6. The germline V gene has CDR1 SGHRS and CDR2 YFSETQ. The CDR3 has 16 amino acids. This CDR3 reads CASSLWGQASTGELFF. The CDR3 DNA sequence: TGCGCCAGCAGCTTGTGGGGACAGGCGAGCACCGGGGAGCTGTTTTTT.

This clone came up once. The V and J genes are TRBV5-1 and TRBJ2-6, with TRBD1 identical over 8 bases. Trimming at V came to 3 bases and at J to 4 bases, leaving 9 bases not matched to a gene. The CDR3 loop spans 17 amino acids. Germline-derived CDR1 and CDR2 are SGHRS and YFSETQ. CDR3 in DNA: TGCGCCAGCAGCTATTACGGACAGGGATCCGGGGCCAACGTCCTGACTTTC. Amino acids: CASSYYGQGSGANVLTF.

The CDR3 region is CASSCYRVYTGELFF. The CDR3 DNA is TGTGCCAGCAGCTGTTACAGGGTTTACACCGGGGAGCTGTTTTTT. The chain combines TRBV12-1 with TRBJ2-2; the table's D call of TRBD1 was not tested on the DNA. TRBV12-1 is classified as a pseudogene. The CDR3 consists of 15 residues.

On this clone itself: Additional DNA sequences in this sample encode the identical CDR3. This chain links TRBV5-4 with TRBJ1-1, with D perhaps TRBD1 (5 bases). The CDR3 totals 14 residues. Trimming stripped 4 bases from V and 0 bases from J, with 10 bases between. The germline V gene encodes CDR1 SGHNT and CDR2 YYREEE (reference sequence). The CDR3: CASSNTGVNTEAFF. DNA of the CDR3: TGTGCCAGCAGCAATACAGGAGTGAACACTGAAGCTTTCTTT.

This chain joins TRBV6-5 and TRBJ2-7, with TRBD2 matching 8 bases. The CDR3 is 13 residues long. J was trimmed by 3 bases and V by 8 bases; bases with no gene match: 6. Germline V gives CDR1 MNHEY, CDR2 SVGAGI. The CDR3 here is CASVSGKGYEQYF. CDR3 in DNA: TGTGCCAGCGTTAGCGGGAAGGGCTACGAGCAGTACTTC.

The chain employs TRBV5-4 and TRBJ2-1; possibly TRBD2 for D (5 bases). Looked up from germline, CDR1 is SGHNT and CDR2 is YYREEE (reference sequence). CDR3 size: 18 residues. V was cut by 1 base and J by 4 bases, with 21 bases left in between. The CDR3, as DNA: TGTGCCAGCAGCTTGAGTCTAGCCCTGCGGATTGCTTACAATGAGCAGTTCTTC. This gives the protein CASSLSLALRIAYNEQFF.

J is TRBJ2-3 and V is TRBV6-2 or TRBV6-3, with 9 bases that match TRBD1. The CDR3 sequence is 15 residues long. Trimming at V came to 6 bases and at J to 1 base, leaving 5 bases not matched to a gene. Germline V lookup: CDR1 MNHEY, CDR2 SVGEGT. Here the CDR3 reads CASSRRTGGTDTQYF. DNA for the CDR3: TGTGCCAGCAGCCGACGGACAGGGGGCACAGATACGCAGTATTTT.

V and J are TRBV4-1 and TRBJ1-2, with D possibly being TRBD1 (5 bases). From germline, CDR1 is MGHRA and CDR2 YSYEKL. Trimming stripped 1 base from V and 2 bases from J, with 8 bases between. The CDR3 is 14 amino acids. CDR3 protein: CASSQVQGNYGYTF. As DNA, the CDR3 is TGCGCCAGCAGCCAAGTCCAGGGCAACTATGGCTACACCTTC.

This clone was counted only a few times. The genes are TRBV19 and TRBJ2-2, with TRBD2 as a possible D gene (6 bases). Germline CDR1 is LNHDA and CDR2 is SQIVND (reference sequence). V was trimmed by 8 bases and J by 5 bases, leaving 12 bases between them. CDR3 length: 13 residues. The CDR3 DNA reads as TGTGCCAGTCGAGGGGCGGGAACCGGGGAGCTGTTTTTT. It translates to CASRGAGTGELFF.

The V gene is TRBV28, the J gene TRBJ2-2; the D gene is possibly TRBD1 (6 bases). This CDR3 has 18 residues. Trimming pared 3 bases from V and 0 bases from J, leaving 17 bases between. Germline V gene sequence: CDR1 MDHEN, CDR2 SYDVKM. Here the CDR3 DNA reads TGTGCCAGCAGTTTCGGGATACAGGGCGCCGCGAACACCGGGGAGCTGTTTTTT. Protein product: CASSFGIQGAANTGELFF.